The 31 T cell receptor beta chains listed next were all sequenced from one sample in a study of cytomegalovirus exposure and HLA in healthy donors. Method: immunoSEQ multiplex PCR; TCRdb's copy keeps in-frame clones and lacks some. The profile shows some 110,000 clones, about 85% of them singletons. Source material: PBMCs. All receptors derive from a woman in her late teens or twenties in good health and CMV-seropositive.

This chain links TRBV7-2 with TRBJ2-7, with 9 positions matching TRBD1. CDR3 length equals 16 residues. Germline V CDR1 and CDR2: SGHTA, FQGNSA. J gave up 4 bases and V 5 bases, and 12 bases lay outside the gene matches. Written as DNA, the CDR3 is TGTGCCAGCAGCCCACGTCGGGGACAGGGACCATACGAGCAGTACTTC. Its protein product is CASSPRRGQGPYEQYF.

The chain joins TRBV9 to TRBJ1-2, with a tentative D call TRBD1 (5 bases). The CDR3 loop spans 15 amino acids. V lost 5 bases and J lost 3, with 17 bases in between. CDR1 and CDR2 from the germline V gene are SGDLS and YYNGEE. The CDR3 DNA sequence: TGTGCCAGCAGAGATGGGGCAGGTGCTCACTATGGCTACACCTTC. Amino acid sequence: CASRDGAGAHYGYTF.

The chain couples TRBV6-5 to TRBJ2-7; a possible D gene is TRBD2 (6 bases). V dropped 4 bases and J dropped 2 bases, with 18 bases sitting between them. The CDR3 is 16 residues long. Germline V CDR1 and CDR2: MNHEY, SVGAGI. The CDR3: CASSSPGGANTYEQYF. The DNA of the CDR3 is TGTGCCAGCAGTTCCCCCGGCGGGGCCAACACCTACGAGCAGTACTTC.

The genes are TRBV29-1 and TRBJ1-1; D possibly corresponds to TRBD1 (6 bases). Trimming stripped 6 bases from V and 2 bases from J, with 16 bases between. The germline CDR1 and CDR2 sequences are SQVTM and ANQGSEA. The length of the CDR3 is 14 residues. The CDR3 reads CSVTIGTSNTEAFF. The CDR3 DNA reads TGCAGCGTCACCATTGGGACATCCAACACTGAAGCTTTCTTT.

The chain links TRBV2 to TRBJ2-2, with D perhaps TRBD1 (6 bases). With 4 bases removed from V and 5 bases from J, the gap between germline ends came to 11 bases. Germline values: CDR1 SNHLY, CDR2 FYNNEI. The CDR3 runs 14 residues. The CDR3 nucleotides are TGTGCCAGCAGTGGGCAGGGGTGGACCGGGGAGCTGTTTTTT. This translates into CASSGQGWTGELFF.

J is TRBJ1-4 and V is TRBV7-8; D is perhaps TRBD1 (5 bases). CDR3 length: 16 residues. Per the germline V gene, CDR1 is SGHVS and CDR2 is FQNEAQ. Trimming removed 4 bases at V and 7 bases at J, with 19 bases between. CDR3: CASSSSRTRILEKLFF. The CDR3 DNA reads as TGTGCCAGCAGCTCATCCCGGACACGGATTCTTGAAAAACTGTTTTTT.

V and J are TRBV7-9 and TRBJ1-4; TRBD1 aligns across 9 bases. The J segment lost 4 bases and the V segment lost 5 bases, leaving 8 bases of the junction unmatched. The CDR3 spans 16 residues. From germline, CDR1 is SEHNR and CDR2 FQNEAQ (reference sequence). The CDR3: CASSRLPGQGNEKLFF. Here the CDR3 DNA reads TGTGCCAGCAGCAGATTACCGGGACAGGGTAATGAAAAACTGTTTTTT.

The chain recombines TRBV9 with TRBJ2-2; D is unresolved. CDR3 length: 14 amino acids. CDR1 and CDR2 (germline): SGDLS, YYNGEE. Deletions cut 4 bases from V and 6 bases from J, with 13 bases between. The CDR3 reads CASSQHDSAGELFF. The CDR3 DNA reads TGTGCCAGCAGCCAACATGACTCCGCCGGGGAGCTGTTTTTT.

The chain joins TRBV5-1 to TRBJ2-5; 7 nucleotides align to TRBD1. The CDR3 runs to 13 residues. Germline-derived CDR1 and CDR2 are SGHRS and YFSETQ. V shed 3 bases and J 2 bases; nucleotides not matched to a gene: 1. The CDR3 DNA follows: TGCGCCAGCAGCTCGGGACAGCAAGAGACCCAGTACTTC. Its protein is CASSSGQQETQYF.

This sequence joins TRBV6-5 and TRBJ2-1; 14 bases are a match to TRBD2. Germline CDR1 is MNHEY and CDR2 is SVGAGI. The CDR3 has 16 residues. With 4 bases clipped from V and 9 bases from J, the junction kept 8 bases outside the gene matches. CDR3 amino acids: CASSFRTSGGFGEQFF. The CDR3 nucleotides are TGTGCCAGCAGTTTCCGGACTAGCGGGGGGTTCGGTGAGCAGTTCTTC.

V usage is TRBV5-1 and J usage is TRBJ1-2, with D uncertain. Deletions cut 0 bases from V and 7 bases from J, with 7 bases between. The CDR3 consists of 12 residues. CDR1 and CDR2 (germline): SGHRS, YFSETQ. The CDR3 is CASSLEGGGYTF. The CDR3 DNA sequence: TGCGCCAGCAGCTTGGAAGGAGGTGGCTACACCTTC.

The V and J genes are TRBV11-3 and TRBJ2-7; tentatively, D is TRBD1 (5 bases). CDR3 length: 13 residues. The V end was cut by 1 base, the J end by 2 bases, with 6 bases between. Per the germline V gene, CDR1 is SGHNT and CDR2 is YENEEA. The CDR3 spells CASSLVDTYEQYF. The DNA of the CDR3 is TGTGCCAGCAGCTTAGTGGACACCTACGAGCAGTACTTC. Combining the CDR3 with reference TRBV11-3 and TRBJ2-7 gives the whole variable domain EAGVVQSPRYKIIEKKQPVAFWCNPISGHNTLYWYLQNLGQGPELLIRYENEEAVDDSQLPKDRFSAERLKGVDSTLKIQPAELGDSAVYLCASSLVDTYEQYFGPGTRLTVT.

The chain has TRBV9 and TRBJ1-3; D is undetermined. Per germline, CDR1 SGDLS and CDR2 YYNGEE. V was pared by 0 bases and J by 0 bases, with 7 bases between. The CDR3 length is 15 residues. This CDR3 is CASSVDTNSGNTIYF. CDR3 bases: TGTGCCAGCAGCGTAGACACGAACTCTGGAAACACCATATATTTT.

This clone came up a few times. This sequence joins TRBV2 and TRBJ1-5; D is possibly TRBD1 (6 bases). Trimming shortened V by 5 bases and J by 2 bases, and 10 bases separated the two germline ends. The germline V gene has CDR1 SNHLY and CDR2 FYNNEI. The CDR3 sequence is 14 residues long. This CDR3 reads CASSPQGGNQPQHF. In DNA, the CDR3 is TGTGCCAGCAGTCCACAGGGTGGCAATCAGCCCCAGCATTTT.

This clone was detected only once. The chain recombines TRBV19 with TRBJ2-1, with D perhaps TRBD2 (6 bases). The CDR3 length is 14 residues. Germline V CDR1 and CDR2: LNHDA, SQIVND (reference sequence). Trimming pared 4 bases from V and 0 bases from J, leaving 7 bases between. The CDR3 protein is CASSRGGSYNEQFF. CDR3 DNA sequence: TGTGCCAGTAGTAGGGGAGGCTCCTACAATGAGCAGTTCTTC.

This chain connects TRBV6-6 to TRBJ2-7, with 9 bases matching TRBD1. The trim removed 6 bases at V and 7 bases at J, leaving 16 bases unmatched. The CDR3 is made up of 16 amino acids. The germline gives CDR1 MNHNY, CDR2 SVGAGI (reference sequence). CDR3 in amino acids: CASRPDRGTFLGEQYF. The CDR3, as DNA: TGTGCCAGCAGGCCGGACAGGGGTACTTTCCTGGGAGAGCAGTACTTC.

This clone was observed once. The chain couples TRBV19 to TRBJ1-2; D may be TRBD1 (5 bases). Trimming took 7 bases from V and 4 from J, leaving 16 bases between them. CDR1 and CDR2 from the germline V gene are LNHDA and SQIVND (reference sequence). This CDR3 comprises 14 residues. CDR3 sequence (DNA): TGTGCCAGTACCCGCCCGGGCGGGGCCTATGGCTACACCTTC. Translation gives CASTRPGGAYGYTF. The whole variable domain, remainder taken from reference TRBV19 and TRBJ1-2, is DGGITQSPKYLFRKEGQNVTLSCEQNLNHDAMYWYRQDPGQGLRLIYYSQIVNDFQKGDIAEGYSVSREKKESFPLTVTSAQKNPTAFYLCASTRPGGAYGYTFGSGTRLTVV.

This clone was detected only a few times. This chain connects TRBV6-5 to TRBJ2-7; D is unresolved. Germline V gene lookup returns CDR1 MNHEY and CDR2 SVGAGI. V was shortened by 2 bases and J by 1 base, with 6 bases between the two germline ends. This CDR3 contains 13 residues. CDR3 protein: CASSYPGSYEQYF. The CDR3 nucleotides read TGTGCCAGCAGTTACCCCGGGTCCTACGAGCAGTACTTC.

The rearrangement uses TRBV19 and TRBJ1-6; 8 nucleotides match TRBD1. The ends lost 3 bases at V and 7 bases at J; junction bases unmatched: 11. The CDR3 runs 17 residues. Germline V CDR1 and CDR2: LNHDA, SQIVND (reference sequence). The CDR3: CASSIFTGTGNNSPLHF. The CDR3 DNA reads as TGTGCCAGTAGTATTTTTACCGGGACAGGCAACAATTCACCCCTCCACTTT.

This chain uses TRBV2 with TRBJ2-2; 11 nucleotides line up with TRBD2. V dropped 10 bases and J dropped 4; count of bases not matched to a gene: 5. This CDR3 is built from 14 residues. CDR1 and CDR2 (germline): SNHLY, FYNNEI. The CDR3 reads CAILTSGGTGELFF. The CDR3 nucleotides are TGTGCCATCCTAACTAGCGGGGGCACCGGGGAGCTGTTTTTT.

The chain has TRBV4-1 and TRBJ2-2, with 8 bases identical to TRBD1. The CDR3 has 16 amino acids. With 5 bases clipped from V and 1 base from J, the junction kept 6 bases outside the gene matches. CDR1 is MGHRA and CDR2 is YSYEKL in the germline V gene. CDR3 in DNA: TGCGCCAGCAGCGAAAGACAGGGGAAGAACACCGGGGAGCTGTTTTTT. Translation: CASSERQGKNTGELFF.

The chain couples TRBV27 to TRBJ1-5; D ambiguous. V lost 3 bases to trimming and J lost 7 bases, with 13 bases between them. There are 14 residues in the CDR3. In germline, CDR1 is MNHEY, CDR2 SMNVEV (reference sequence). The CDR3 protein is CASSFGGSGQPQHF. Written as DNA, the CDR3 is TGTGCCAGCAGTTTTGGAGGGAGTGGACAGCCCCAGCATTTT.

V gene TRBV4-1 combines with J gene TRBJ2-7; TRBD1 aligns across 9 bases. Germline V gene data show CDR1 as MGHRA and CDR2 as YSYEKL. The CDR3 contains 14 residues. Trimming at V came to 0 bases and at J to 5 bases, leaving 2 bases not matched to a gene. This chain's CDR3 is CASSQEDRGNEQYF. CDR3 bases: TGCGCCAGCAGCCAAGAGGACAGGGGCAACGAGCAGTACTTC.

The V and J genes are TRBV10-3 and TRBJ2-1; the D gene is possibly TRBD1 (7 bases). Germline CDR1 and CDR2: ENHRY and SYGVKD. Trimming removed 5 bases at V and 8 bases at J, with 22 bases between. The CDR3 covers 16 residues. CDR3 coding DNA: TGTGCCATCAGTAGATTTAATACAGGGGAGGTCGATGAGCAGTTCTTC. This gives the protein CAISRFNTGEVDEQFF.

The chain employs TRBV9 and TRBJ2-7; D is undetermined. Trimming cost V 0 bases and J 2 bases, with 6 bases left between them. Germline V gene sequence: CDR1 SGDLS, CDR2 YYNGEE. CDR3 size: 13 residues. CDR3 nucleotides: TGTGCCAGCAGCGTAGGGCAGACCTACGAGCAGTACTTC. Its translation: CASSVGQTYEQYF.

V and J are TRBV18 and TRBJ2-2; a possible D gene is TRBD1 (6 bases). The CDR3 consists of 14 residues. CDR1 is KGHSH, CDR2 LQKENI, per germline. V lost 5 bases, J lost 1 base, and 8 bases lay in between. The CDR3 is CASSSDRNTGELFF. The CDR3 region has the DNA TGTGCCAGCTCATCGGACAGGAACACCGGGGAGCTGTTTTTT.

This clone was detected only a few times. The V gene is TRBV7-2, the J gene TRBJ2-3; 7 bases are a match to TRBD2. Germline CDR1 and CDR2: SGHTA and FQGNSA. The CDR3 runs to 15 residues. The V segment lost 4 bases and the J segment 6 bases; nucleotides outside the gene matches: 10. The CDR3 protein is CASSSQSGAGDTQYF. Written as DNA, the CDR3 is TGTGCCAGCAGCTCCCAGAGCGGGGCCGGGGATACGCAGTATTTT.

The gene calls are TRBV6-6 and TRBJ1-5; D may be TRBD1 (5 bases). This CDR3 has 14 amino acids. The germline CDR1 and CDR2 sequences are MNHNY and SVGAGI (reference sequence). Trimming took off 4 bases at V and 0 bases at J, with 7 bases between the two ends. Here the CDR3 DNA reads TGTGCCAGCAGTTTAGGGGTTAGCAATCAGCCCCAGCATTTT. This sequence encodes CASSLGVSNQPQHF.

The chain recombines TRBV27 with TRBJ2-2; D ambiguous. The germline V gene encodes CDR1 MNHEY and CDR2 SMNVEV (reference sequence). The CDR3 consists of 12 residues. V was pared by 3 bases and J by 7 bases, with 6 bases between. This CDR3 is CASSFPRGELFF. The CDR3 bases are TGTGCCAGCAGTTTTCCCCGCGGGGAGCTGTTTTTT.

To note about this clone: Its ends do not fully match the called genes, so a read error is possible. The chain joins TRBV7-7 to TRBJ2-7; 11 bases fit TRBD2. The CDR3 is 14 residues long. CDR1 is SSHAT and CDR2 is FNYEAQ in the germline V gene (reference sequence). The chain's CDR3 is CASSPGTSGYEQYF. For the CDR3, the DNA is TGTGCTAGCAGCCCCGGGACTAGCGGCTACGAGCAGTACTTC.

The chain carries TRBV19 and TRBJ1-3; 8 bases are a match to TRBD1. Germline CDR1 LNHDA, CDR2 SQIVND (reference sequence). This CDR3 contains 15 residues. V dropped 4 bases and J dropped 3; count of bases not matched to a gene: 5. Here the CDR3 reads CASSTGTGDGNTIYF. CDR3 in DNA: TGTGCCAGTAGTACCGGGACAGGAGATGGAAACACCATATATTTT.